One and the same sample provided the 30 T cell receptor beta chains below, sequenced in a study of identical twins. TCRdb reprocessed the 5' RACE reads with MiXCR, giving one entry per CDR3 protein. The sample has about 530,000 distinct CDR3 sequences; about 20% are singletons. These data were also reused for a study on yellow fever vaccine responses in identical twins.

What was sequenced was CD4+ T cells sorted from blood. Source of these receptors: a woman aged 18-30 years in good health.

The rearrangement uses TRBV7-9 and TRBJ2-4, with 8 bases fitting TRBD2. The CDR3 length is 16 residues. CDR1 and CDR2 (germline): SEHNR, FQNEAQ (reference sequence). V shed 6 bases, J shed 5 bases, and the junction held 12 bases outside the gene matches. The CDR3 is CASSTPAGGPQNIQYF. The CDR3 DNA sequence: TGTGCCAGCAGTACGCCGGCGGGGGGCCCCCAAAACATTCAGTACTTC.

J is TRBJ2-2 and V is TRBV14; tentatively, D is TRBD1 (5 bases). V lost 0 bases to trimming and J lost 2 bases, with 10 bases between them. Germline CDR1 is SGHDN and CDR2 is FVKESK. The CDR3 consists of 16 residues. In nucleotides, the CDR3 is TGTGCCAGCAGCCAAGATCTAGGGGTCAACACCGGGGAGCTGTTTTTT. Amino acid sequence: CASSQDLGVNTGELFF.

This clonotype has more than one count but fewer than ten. The CDR3 protein is CASSQGGTSGSIVYEQYF. As DNA, the CDR3 is TGTGCCAGCAGCCAAGGGGGGACTAGCGGGAGTATAGTCTACGAGCAGTACTTC. The chain has TRBV3-1 and TRBJ2-7; TRBD2 agrees at 14 bases. From germline, CDR1 is LGHDT and CDR2 YNNKEL (reference sequence). This CDR3 comprises 18 residues. Trimming took 1 base from V and 3 from J; bases not matched to a gene: 8.

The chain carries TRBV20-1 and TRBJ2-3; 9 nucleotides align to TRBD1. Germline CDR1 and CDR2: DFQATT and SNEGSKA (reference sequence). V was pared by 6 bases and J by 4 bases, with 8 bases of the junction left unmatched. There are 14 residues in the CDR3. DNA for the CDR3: TGCAGTGCCCCCGGACAGGGGAACGCAGATACGCAGTATTTT. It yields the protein CSAPGQGNADTQYF.

The CDR3 DNA reads as TGTGCCAGCAGCCCGGGGGAGACCCGTTTCACAGATACGCAGTATTTT. Translating gives CASSPGETRFTDTQYF. The chain uses TRBV3-1 and TRBJ2-3, with TRBD2 as a possible D gene (6 bases). The germline V and J ends were trimmed by 4 bases and 2 bases, with 16 bases remaining between them. The CDR3 sequence is 16 residues long. Germline-derived CDR1 and CDR2 are LGHDT and YNNKEL (reference sequence).

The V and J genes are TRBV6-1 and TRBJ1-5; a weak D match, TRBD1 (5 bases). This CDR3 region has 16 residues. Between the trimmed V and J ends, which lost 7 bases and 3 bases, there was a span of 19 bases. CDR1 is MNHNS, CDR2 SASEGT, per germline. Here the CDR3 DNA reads TGTGCCAGCACCCCTGGGGCATTTGGTACCAATCAGCCCCAGCATTTT. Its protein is CASTPGAFGTNQPQHF.

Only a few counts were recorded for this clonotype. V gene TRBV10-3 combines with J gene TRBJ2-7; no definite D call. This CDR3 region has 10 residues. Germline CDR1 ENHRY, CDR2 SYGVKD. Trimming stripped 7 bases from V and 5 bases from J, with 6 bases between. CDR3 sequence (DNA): TGTGCCATCATGGGCCACGAGCAGTACGTC. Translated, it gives CAIMGHEQYV.

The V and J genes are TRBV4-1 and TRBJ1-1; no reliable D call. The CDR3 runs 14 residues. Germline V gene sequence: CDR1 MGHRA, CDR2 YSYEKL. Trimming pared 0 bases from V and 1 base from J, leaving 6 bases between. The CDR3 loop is CASSQEGTNTEAFF. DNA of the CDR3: TGCGCCAGCAGCCAAGAGGGCACGAACACTGAAGCTTTCTTT.

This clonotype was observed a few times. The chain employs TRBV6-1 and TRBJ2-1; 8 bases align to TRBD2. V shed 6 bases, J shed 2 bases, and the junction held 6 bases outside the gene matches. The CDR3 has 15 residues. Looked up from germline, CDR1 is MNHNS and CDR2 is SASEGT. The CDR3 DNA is TGTGCCAGCAGGCAGGGGACTAGTCCCTACAATGAGCAGTTCTTC. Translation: CASRQGTSPYNEQFF.

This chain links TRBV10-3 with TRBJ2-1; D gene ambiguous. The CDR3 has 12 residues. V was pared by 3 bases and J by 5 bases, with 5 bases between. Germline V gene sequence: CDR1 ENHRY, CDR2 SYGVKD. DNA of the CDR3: TGTGCCATCAGTGACAGCCACAATGAGCAGTTCTTC. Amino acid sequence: CAISDSHNEQFF.

The DNA for the CDR3 is TGCGCCAGCAGCTTGGGAGGGGTTGAGCAGTTCTTC. This codes for CASSLGGVEQFF. The chain links TRBV5-1 to TRBJ2-1; possibly TRBD1 or TRBD2 for D (5 bases each). Trimming stripped 0 bases from V and 9 bases from J, with 7 bases between. Germline values: CDR1 SGHRS, CDR2 YFSETQ. This CDR3 has 12 amino acids.

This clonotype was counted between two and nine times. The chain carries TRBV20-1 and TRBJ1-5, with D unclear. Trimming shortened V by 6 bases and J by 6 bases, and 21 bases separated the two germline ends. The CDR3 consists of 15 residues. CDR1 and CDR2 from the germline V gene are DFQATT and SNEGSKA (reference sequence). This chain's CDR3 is CSAARTANKGQPQHF. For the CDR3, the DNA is TGCAGTGCCGCCCGAACGGCCAACAAGGGTCAGCCCCAGCATTTT.

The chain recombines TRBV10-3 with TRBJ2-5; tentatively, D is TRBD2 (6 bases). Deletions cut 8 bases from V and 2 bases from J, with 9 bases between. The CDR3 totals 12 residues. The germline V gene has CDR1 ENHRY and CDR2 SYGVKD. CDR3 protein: CAIGGQQETQYF. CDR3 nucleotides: TGTGCCATCGGAGGGCAGCAAGAGACCCAGTACTTC.

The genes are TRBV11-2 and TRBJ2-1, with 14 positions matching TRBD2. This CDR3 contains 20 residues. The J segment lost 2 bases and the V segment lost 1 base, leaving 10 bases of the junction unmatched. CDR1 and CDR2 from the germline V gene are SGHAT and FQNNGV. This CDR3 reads CASSLVVGGLAGGPYNEQFF. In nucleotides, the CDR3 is TGTGCCAGCAGCTTAGTCGTAGGCGGACTAGCGGGGGGACCCTACAATGAGCAGTTCTTC.

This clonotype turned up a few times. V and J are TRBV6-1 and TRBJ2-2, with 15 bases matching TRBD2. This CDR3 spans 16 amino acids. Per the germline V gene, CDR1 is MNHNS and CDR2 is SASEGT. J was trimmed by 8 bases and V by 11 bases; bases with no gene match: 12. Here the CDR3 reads CAAGLAGGIVMGELFF. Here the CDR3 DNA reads TGTGCCGCGGGACTAGCGGGAGGAATTGTTATGGGGGAGCTGTTTTTT.

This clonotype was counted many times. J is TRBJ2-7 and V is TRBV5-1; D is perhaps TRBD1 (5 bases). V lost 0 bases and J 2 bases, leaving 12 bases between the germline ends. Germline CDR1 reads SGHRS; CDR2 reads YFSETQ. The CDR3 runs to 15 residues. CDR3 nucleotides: TGCGCCAGCAGCTTGGGAGACAGTCCCACCTACGAGCAGTACTTC. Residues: CASSLGDSPTYEQYF.

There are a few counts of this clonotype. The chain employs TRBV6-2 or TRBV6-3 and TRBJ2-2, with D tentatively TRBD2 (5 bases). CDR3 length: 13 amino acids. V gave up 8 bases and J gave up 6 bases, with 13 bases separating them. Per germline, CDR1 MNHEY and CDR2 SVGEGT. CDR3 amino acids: CASLPRAPGELFF. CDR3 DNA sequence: TGTGCCAGCCTCCCGAGGGCCCCCGGGGAGCTGTTTTTT.

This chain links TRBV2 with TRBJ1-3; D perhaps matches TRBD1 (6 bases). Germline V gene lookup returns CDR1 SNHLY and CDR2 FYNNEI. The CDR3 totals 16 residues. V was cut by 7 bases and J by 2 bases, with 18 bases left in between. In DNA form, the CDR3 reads TGTGCCAGCACTTATCAGGGGCAGCTCGCTGGAAACACCATATATTTT. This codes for CASTYQGQLAGNTIYF.

The CDR3 here is CASSFSGNSYEQYF. The DNA of the CDR3 is TGCGCCAGCAGCTTTAGCGGAAACTCCTACGAGCAGTACTTC. This chain links TRBV5-1 with TRBJ2-7, with a weak D call TRBD2 (6 bases). The CDR3 spans 14 residues. V shed 2 bases and J shed 0 bases, with 9 bases lying between them. CDR1 and CDR2 from the germline V gene are SGHRS and YFSETQ.

CDR3 in amino acids: CAISDSTSGGSYEQYF. The DNA for the CDR3 is TGTGCCATCAGTGACTCGACTAGCGGAGGCTCCTACGAGCAGTACTTC. This chain connects TRBV10-3 to TRBJ2-7, with TRBD2 matching over 9 bases. The CDR3 runs to 16 residues. Germline assignment: CDR1 ENHRY and CDR2 SYGVKD. Unmatched junction bases numbered 6, after V lost 3 bases and J lost 0 bases.

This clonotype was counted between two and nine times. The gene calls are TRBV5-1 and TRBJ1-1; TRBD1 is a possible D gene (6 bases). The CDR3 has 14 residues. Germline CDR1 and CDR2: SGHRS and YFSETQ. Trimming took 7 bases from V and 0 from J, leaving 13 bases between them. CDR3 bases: TGCGCCAGCGTCGAGGGGGGTGTGAACACTGAAGCTTTCTTT. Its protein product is CASVEGGVNTEAFF.

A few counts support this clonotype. DNA of the CDR3: TGTGCCAGCATCCCCGGAGACCAGGGATACAATGAGCAGTTCTTC. It is translated as CASIPGDQGYNEQFF. The chain recombines TRBV28 with TRBJ2-1; D perhaps matches TRBD1 (5 bases). CDR1 MDHEN and CDR2 SYDVKM come from the germline V gene. V lost 7 bases and J 4 bases, leaving 17 bases between the germline ends. This CDR3 comprises 15 residues.

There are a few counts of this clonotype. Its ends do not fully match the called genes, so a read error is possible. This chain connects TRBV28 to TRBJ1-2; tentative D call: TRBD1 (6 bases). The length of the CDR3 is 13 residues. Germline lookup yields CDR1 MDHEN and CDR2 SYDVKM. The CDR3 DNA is TGTGCCAGCACTTTACAGGGTGACTATGGCTACACCTTC. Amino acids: CASTLQGDYGYTF.

The CDR3: CASSERVPYGQYV. The CDR3 DNA follows: TGTGCCAGCAGTGAAAGGGTCCCCTACGGGCAGTACGTC. The chain employs TRBV6-1 and TRBJ2-7; D unresolved. Per the germline V gene, CDR1 is MNHNS and CDR2 is SASEGT. The CDR3 length is 13 residues.

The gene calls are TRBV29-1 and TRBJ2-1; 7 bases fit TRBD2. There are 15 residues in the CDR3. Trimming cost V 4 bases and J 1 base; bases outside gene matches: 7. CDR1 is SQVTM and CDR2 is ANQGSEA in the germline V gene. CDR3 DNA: TGCAGCGTTGGGTTCCGACTAGCATCCTACAATGAGCAGTTCTTC. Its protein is CSVGFRLASYNEQFF.

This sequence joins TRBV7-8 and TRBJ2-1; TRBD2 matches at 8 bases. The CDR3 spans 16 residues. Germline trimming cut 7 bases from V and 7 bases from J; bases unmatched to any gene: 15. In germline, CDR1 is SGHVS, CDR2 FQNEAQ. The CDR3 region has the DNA TGTGCCAGCAATCCTAGAGCGGGGGCCCGAGGGAATGAGCAGTTCTTC. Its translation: CASNPRAGARGNEQFF.

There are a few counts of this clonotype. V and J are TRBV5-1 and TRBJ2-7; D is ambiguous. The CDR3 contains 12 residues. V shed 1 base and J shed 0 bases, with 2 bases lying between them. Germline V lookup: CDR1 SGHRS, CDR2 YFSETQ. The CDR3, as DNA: TGCGCCAGCAGCTTGCCCTCCTACGAGCAGTACTTC. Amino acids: CASSLPSYEQYF.

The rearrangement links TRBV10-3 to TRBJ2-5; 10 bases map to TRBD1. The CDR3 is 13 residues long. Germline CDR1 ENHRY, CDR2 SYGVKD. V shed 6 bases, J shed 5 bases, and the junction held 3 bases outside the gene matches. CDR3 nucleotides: TGTGCCATCAGGGGGACAGGGGATGAGACCCAGTACTTC. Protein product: CAIRGTGDETQYF.

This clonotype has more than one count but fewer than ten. CDR3 loop: CASPDGGGDYGYTF. Written as DNA, the CDR3 is TGTGCCAGCCCAGACGGAGGCGGAGACTATGGCTACACCTTC. The rearrangement links TRBV2 to TRBJ1-2, with D hard to call. The length of the CDR3 is 14 residues. Per germline, CDR1 SNHLY and CDR2 FYNNEI. V dropped 8 bases and J dropped 3 bases, with 16 bases sitting between them.

The CDR3 coding sequence is TGCAGTGCTGGACAGGCTTACAATGAGCAGTTCTTC. Encoded protein: CSAGQAYNEQFF. This chain connects TRBV20-1 to TRBJ2-1; 7 bases map to TRBD1. Germline CDR1 DFQATT, CDR2 SNEGSKA (reference sequence). This CDR3 comprises 12 residues. V was clipped by 5 bases and J by 4 bases; unmatched bases: 2.